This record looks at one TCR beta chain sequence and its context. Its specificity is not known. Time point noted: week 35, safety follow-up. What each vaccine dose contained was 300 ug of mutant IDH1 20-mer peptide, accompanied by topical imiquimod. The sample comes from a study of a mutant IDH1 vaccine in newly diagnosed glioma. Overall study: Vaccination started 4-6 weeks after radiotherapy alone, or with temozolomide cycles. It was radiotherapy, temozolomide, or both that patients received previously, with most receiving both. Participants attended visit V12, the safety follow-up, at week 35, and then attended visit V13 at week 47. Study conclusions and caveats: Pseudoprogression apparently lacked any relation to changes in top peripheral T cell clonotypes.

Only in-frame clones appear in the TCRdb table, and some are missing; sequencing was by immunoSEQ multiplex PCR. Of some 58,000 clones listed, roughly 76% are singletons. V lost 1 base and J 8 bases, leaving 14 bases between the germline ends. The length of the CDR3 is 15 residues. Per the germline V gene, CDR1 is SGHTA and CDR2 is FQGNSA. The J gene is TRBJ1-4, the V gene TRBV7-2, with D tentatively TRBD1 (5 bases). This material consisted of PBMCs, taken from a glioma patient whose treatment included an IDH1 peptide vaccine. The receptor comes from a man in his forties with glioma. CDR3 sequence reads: CASSLVGRVGEKLFF. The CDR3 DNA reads TGTGCCAGCAGCTTAGTGGGCAGGGTCGGGGAAAAACTGTTTTTT.